The clone carrying this T cell receptor (beta chain) was observed a handful of times. An end of the junction does not agree with germline; a read error may underlie this. The authors ran a second PCR of roughly 6 to 12 cycles using a sample-barcoded 5' primer and a J-beta primer mix. Each CDR3 protein gets one entry after TCRdb re-called the 5' RACE reads with MiXCR. The repertoire holds over 750,000 distinct CDR3 sequences, 20% to 25% seen once, with roughly 9% in the top ten. These data originate in a study of blood T cells in healthy people across ages. Germline V lookup: CDR1 SGHDT, CDR2 YYEEEE. The CDR3 is made up of 17 amino acids. These data also featured in a second study, about T cells of mothers and their children.

This clonotype originated in a boy aged 10-17 years in good health. The chain combines TRBV5-6 with TRBJ2-6, with D tentatively TRBD1 (6 bases). What was sequenced was blood. The CDR3 spells CASSLSKGDSGANVPTF. CDR3 in DNA: TGTGCCAGCAGCTTATCCAAGGGGGATAGTGGGGCCAACGTCCCGACTTTC.